The text below deals with one T cell receptor beta chain. These data originate in a study of blood T cell repertoires in COVID-19. This CDR3 comprises 14 residues. Germline CDR1 reads SGHNT; CDR2 reads YYREEE (reference sequence). The V end lost 0 bases, the J end lost 2 bases, and 8 bases lay between the germline ends. In the original workflow: Reference gene primer amplification yielded estimated nucleated cell counts. Profiling relied on immunoSEQ multiplex PCR, and the TCRdb table lists in-frame clones only, not all of them. V, J and clone size reflect that table, while D and trimming were determined from the DNA. Here the sample spans 250,000 to 350,000 clones, around 85% being singletons.

This chain connects TRBV5-4 to TRBJ1-1; D perhaps matches TRBD1 (5 bases). The receptor was isolated from a woman aged 45-59 years with active or convalescent COVID-19. Sequenced: peripheral blood. The CDR3 loop is CASSLDQGNTEAFF. The CDR3 DNA reads TGTGCCAGCAGCTTGGACCAGGGAAACACTGAAGCTTTCTTT.